Shown below are 6 T cell receptor beta chains from a single sample sequenced in a study of T-cell reconstitution after alpha-beta-depleted transplantation in children. This sample's TCRbeta library carried unique molecular identifier barcodes. TCRdb passed the PCR reads through MiXCR, listing each CDR3 protein once. The data show approximately 1,000,000 distinct CDR3 sequences, with about 31% seen just once and about 28% held by the top ten. The source was PBMCs, mostly from graft donor cells, collected 360 days after TCRalphabeta/CD19-depleted stem cell transplant. Receptor source: a boy younger than two who had a stem cell transplant for SCID, so the T cells may come from the graft donor.

This chain joins TRBV15 and TRBJ2-7; D gene ambiguous. The V and J ends lost 0 bases and 5 bases respectively, with 8 bases between them. Germline V gene data show CDR1 as LNHNV and CDR2 as YYDKDF (reference sequence). The CDR3 sequence is 13 residues long. CDR3 sequence reads: CATSRDFSHEQYF. The CDR3 DNA reads TGTGCCACCAGCAGAGATTTTTCCCACGAGCAGTACTTC.

This clonotype was seen more than once but under ten times. The rearrangement joins TRBV11-1 to TRBJ2-1; 13 bases are a match to TRBD2. CDR3 length equals 19 residues. Germline assignment: CDR1 SGHAT and CDR2 FQDESV (reference sequence). V lost 5 bases, J lost 0 bases, and 10 bases stayed unmatched. CDR3 region: CASSTILAGGQFSYNEQFF. The CDR3, as DNA: TGTGCCAGCAGCACCATACTAGCGGGGGGGCAGTTCTCCTACAATGAGCAGTTCTTC.

The rearrangement links TRBV20-1 to TRBJ2-1, with TRBD2 matching 10 bases. Unmatched junction bases numbered 6, after V lost 3 bases and J lost 4 bases. The CDR3 consists of 15 residues. Germline V lookup: CDR1 DFQATT, CDR2 SNEGSKA (reference sequence). CDR3 bases: TGCAGTGCTAGTGAGCTAGCGGGGGTTTACAATGAGCAGTTCTTC. It translates to CSASELAGVYNEQFF.

V and J are TRBV7-3 and TRBJ2-3; TRBD2 matches at 9 bases. The junction had 9 bases not matched to a gene; V was cut back by 1 base and J by 4 bases. The CDR3 runs to 17 residues. Germline loops: CDR1 SGHTA, CDR2 FQGTGA. The CDR3 is CASSLIGGGAGADTQYF. The CDR3 DNA reads as TGTGCCAGCAGCTTAATAGGCGGGGGGGCCGGGGCAGATACGCAGTATTTT.

This clonotype was seen a few times. The chain uses TRBV7-6 and TRBJ1-1; possible D gene TRBD1, 6 bases. From germline, CDR1 is SGHVS and CDR2 FNYEAQ. V lost 5 bases and J 2 bases, leaving 12 bases between the germline ends. There are 14 residues in the CDR3. The CDR3 sequence is CASSPMGANTEAFF. The CDR3 DNA follows: TGTGCCAGCAGCCCTATGGGGGCAAACACTGAAGCTTTCTTT.

The chain employs TRBV27 and TRBJ1-5; possible D gene TRBD1, 5 bases. This CDR3 has 14 residues. V was shortened by 10 bases and J by 0 bases, with 13 bases between the two germline ends. The germline V gene has CDR1 MNHEY and CDR2 SMNVEV (reference sequence). In DNA, the CDR3 is TGTGCCACCAAGGGGTGGGATAGCAATCAGCCCCAGCATTTT. Translation: CATKGWDSNQPQHF.